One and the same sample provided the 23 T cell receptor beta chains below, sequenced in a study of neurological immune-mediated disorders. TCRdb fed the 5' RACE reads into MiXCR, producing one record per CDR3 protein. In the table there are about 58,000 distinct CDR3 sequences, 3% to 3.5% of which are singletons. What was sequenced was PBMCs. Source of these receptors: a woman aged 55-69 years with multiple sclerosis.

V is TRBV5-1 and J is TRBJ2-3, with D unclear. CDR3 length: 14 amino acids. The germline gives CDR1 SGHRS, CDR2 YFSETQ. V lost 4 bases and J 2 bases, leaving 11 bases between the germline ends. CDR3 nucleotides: TGCGCCAGCAGCCCCAGCAGGACCACAGATACGCAGTATTTT. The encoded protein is CASSPSRTTDTQYF.

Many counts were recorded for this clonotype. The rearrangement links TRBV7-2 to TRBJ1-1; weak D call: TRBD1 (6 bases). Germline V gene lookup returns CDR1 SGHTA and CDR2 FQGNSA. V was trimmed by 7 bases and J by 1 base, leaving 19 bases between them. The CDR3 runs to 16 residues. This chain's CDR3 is CASIDGTRGTNTEAFF. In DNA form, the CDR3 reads TGTGCCAGCATCGACGGGACGAGGGGGACGAACACTGAAGCTTTCTTT.

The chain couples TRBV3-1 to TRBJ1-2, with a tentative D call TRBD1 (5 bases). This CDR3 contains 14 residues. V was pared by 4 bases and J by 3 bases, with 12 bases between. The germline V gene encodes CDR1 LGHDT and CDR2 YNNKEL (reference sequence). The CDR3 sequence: CASSLRDRDYGYTF. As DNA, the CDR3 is TGTGCCAGCAGCCTGAGAGACAGAGACTATGGCTACACCTTC.

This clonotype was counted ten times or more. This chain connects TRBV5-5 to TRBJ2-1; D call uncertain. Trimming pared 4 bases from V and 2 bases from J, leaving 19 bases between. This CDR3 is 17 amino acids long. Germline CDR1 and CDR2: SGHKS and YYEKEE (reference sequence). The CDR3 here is CASSLWHAPGTYNEQFF. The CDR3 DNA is TGTGCCAGCAGCCTCTGGCACGCGCCGGGTACCTACAATGAGCAGTTCTTC.

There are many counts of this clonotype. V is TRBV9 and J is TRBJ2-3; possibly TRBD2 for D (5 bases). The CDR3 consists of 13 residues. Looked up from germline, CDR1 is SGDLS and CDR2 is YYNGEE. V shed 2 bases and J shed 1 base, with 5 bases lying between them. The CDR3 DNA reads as TGTGCCAGCAGCGTCGGGGGCACAGATACGCAGTATTTT. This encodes CASSVGGTDTQYF.

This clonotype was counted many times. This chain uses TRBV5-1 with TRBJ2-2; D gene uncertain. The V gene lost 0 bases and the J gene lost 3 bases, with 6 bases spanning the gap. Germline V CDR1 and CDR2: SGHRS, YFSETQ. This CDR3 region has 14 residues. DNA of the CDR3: TGCGCCAGCAGCTTGGACCCGGACACCGGGGAGCTGTTTTTT. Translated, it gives CASSLDPDTGELFF.

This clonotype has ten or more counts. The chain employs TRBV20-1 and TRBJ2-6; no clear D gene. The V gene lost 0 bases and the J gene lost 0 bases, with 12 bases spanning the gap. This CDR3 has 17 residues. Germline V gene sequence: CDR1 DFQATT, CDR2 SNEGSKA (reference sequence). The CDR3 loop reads CSARDLPGLSGANVLTF. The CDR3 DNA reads TGCAGTGCTAGAGATCTCCCGGGCCTCTCTGGGGCCAACGTCCTGACTTTC.

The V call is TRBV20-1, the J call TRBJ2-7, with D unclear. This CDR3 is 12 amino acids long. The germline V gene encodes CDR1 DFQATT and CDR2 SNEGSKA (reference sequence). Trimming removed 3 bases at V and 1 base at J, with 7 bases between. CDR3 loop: CSASDGSYEQYF. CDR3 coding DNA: TGCAGTGCTAGCGACGGATCCTACGAGCAGTACTTC.

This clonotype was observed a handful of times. The CDR3 sequence is CASKSGTGELFF. DNA for the CDR3: TGTGCCAGCAAAAGCGGCACCGGGGAGCTGTTTTTT. This chain links TRBV6-2 or TRBV6-3 with TRBJ2-2, with TRBD2 as a possible D gene (5 bases). Germline V gene data show CDR1 as MNHEY and CDR2 as SVGEGT. The germline V and J ends were trimmed by 7 bases and 4 bases, with 7 bases remaining between them. The CDR3 contains 12 residues.

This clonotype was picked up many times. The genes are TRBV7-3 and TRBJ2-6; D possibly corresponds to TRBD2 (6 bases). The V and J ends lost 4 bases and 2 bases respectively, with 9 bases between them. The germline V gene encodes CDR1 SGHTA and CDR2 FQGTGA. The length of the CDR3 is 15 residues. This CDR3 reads CASSSGGPGANVLTF. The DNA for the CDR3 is TGTGCCAGCAGCTCCGGGGGACCTGGGGCCAACGTCCTGACTTTC.

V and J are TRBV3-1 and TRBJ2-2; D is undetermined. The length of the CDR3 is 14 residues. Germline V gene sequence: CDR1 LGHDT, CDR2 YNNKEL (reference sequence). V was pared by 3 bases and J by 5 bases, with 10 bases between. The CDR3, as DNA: TGTGCCAGCAGCCATACCCTTGGAACCGGGGAGCTGTTTTTT. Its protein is CASSHTLGTGELFF.

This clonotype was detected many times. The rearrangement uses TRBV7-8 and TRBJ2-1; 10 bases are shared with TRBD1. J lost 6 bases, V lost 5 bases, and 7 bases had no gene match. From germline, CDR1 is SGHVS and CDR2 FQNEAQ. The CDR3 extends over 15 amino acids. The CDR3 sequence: CASSQRDRGPNEQFF. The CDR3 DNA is TGTGCCAGCAGCCAACGGGACAGGGGTCCCAATGAGCAGTTCTTC.

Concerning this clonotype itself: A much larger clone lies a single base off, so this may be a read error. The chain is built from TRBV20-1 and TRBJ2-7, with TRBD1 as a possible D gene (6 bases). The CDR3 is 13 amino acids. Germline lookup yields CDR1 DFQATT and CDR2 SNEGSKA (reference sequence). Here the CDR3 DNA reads TGCAGTGATAGAAATACAGGGATAAGAGAGCAGTACTTC. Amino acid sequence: CSDRNTGIREQYF.

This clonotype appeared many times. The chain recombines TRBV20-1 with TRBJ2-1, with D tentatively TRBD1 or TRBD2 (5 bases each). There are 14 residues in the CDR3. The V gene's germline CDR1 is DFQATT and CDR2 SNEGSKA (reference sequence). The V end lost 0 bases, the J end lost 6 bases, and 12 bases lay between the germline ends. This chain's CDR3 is CSARDGTSGNEQFF. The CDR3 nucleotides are TGCAGTGCTAGAGATGGGACCTCAGGCAATGAGCAGTTCTTC.

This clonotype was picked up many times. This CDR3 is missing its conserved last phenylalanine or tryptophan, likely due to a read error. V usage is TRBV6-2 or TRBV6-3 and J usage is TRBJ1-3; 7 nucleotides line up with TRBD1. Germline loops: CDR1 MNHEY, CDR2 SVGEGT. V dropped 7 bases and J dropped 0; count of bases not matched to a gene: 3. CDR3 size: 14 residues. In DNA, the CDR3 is TGTGCCAGCATGGGACAGCTCTCTGGAAACACCATATATTGT. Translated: CASMGQLSGNTIYC.

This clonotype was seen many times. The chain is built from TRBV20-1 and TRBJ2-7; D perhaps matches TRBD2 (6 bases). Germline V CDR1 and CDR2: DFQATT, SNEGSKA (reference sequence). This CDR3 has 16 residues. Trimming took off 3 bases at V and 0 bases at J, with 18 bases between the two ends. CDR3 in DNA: TGCAGTGCTAGTCCCTTTGGCGGGGACCCCTCCTACGAGCAGTACTTC. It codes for CSASPFGGDPSYEQYF.

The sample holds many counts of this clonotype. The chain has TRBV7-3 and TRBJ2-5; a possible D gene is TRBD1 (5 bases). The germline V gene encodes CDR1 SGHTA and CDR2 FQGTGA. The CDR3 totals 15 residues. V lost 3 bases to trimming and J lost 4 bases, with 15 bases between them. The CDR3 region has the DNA TGTGCCAGCAGCTTGGGTAGGGGCCGCTTAGAGACCCAGTACTTC. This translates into CASSLGRGRLETQYF.

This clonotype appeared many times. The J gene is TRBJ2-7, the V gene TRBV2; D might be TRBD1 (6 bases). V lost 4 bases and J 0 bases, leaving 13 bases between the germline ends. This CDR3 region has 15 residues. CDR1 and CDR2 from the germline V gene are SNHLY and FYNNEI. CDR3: CASSVYRDYSYEQYF. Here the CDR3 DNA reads TGTGCCAGCAGTGTGTACAGGGATTACTCCTACGAGCAGTACTTC.

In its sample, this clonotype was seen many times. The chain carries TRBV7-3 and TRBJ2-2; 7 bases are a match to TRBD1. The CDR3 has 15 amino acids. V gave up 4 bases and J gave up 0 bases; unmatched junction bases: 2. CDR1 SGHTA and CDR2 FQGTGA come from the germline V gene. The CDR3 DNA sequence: TGTGCCAGCAGCTCGACAGGGCCGAACACCGGGGAGCTGTTTTTT. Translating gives CASSSTGPNTGELFF. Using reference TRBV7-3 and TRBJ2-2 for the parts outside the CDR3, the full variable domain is GAGVSQTPSNKVTEKGKYVELRCDPISGHTALYWYRQSLGQGPEFLIYFQGTGAADDSGLPNDRFFAVRPEGSVSTLKIQRTERGDSAVYLCASSSTGPNTGELFFGEGSRLTVL.

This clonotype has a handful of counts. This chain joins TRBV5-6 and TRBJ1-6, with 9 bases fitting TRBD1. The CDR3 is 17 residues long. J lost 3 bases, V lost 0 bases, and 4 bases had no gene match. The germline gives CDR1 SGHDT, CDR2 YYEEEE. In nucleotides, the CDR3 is TGTGCCAGCAGCTTGGGGACAGGGGTTATCTATAATTCACCCCTCCACTTT. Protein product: CASSLGTGVIYNSPLHF.

The DNA for the CDR3 is TGTGCCAGCAGCTTTAGGGAGAGAGGATTCACAGATACGCAGTATTTT. It encodes CASSFRERGFTDTQYF. The J gene is TRBJ2-3, the V gene TRBV5-6; D perhaps matches TRBD2 (5 bases). CDR3 size: 16 residues. CDR1 and CDR2 from the germline V gene are SGHDT and YYEEEE. The V end was cut by 2 bases, the J end by 2 bases, with 15 bases between.

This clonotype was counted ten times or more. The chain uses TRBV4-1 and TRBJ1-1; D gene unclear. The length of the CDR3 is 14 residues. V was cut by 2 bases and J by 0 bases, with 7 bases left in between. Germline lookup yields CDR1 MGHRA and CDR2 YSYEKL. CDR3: CASSQRALNTEAFF. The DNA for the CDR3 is TGCGCCAGCAGCCAACGGGCCCTGAACACTGAAGCTTTCTTT.

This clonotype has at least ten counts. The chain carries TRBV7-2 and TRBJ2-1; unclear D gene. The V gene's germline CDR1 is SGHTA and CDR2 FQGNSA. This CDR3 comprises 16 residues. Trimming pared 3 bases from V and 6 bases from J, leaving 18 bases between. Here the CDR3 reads CASSFPGLVSTNEQFF. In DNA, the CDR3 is TGTGCCAGCAGCTTCCCCGGGCTAGTCTCAACCAATGAGCAGTTCTTC.